One T cell receptor beta chain is described in this entry. Its specificity is unknown. TCRdb's table, derived via immunoSEQ multiplex PCR, lists solely in-frame clones and lacks some. The data show 30,000 to 45,000 clones, with about three fifths seen just once and 15% held by the top ten. This specimen comes from a study of vaccination effects on CD4 cells after COVID-19. Across the whole study: Either the mRNA-1273 or the BNT162b2 vaccine was given to participants as two doses.

V lost 5 bases to trimming and J lost 7 bases; unmatched junction nucleotides: 1. CDR3 length: 11 amino acids. Before any sequencing was done, the ViraFEST assay used viral peptide pools to expand antigen-specific CD4+ T cells. Upon completion of about 10 days in culture, CD4+ T cells were isolated. Prior SARS-CoV-2 infection was absent in the vaccine recipients, as shown by negative nucleocapsid antibodies. The TCR sequence derives from a human donor who received a COVID-19 vaccine. The chain carries TRBV12-3 or TRBV12-4 and TRBJ2-5; the match to TRBD1 covers 7 bases. The sample consisted of CD4+ T cells from PBMCs cultured with HCoV-OC43 spike peptides, taken before COVID-19 vaccination. Subset here: HCoV-OC43 spike overlapping peptide pool stimulation. The CDR3 nucleotides are TGTGCCAGCAGTAACAGGGGGACCCAGTACTTC. This gives the protein CASSNRGTQYF.